The clone carrying this TCR beta chain was detected a few times. TCRdb re-called the RT-PCR reads through MiXCR, storing one row per CDR3 protein. The sample contains approximately 160,000 distinct CDR3 sequences, 25% to 35% of which appear only once. The data derive from a study of patients and donors after allogeneic stem cell transplantation. The ends lost 0 bases at V and 6 bases at J; junction bases unmatched: 2. The CDR3 is 15 residues long. Per germline, CDR1 KGHSY and CDR2 FQNENV. This clonotype was sampled from a human donor who was either an allogeneic HSCT recipient or a stem cell or donor lymphocyte infusion donor (not recorded which). It is not recorded whose cells these are; they may come from a transplant donor. Sequencing input: blood, either unsorted or a sorted T cell fraction (not recorded which). This chain connects TRBV16 to TRBJ1-5; 10 bases map to TRBD1. CDR3 region: CASSQSGDRGQPQHF. CDR3 sequence (DNA): TGTGCCAGCAGCCAATCGGGGGACAGGGGTCAGCCCCAGCATTTT.